This T cell receptor (beta chain) came from a study of blood T cell repertoires in COVID-19 (dated by TCRdb to about 2020). With respect to the entire study: Samples from collaborators originated in the United States, Italy and Spain and spanned both the acute and convalescent phases of COVID-19. Where HLA class I and class II types were available, the types were taken from metadata supplied by the sample provider, not from assay-based typing. Nearly every sample came with metadata listing a de-identified subject ID, COVID-19 status, age in years and sex. Deeply sampled blood TCRbeta repertoires from subjects exposed to, actively infected with, or recovered from COVID-19 were included in the dataset. The samples were drawn from the first 160 participants of the ongoing ImmuneRACE study and from more than 1,000 subjects provided by 6 global collaborators. A freely available public database, intended as a resource for researchers studying the immune response to SARS-CoV-2, is where the repertoires were released. The material from the prospective study consisted of cDNA or gDNA derived from T cells, B-cell-depleted T cells, or PBMCs. Overall study results and their limits: Clinical and demographic metadata were provided uncurated, with the amount varying by source and participant.

V and J are trimmed by 2 bases and 6 bases, and the gene matches miss 14 bases of the junction. CDR1 and CDR2 are read off the germline V gene as SGHDN and FVKESK. Including cysteine and phenylalanine, the CDR3 has 18 amino acids. CDR3 DNA is the only sequence kept; it has 54 bases, read in frame from the first base. On this clone itself: Its antigen remains undetermined. No base quality values were provided; no much bigger clone lies one nucleotide off.

Each collaborating institution followed its own protocols to collect whole blood in K2EDTA tubes. Collaborator samples were shipped for TCRbeta analysis as frozen whole blood, isolated PBMCs, or DNA extracted from either sample type. TCRbeta CDR3 regions were amplified from genomic DNA using the immunoSEQ Assay, a bias-controlled multiplex PCR. The published analysis was carried out like this. The number of nucleated cells in each sample was estimated by amplification of reference gene primers within the assay. To quantify the absolute abundance of each unique TCRbeta CDR3 rearrangement, sequence reads were collapsed and filtered. For each sample, productive Simpson clonality was calculated by taking the square root of Simpson's diversity index across productive rearrangements. The immuneACCESS repertoire file appears here via TCRdb, limited to in-frame rearrangements. These files lack a portion of the clones; in checked studies, under half of the deficit traces to unresolved V genes, and the cause of the others is not known. Clone size and V and J calls were adopted from that table, with D and trimming inferred from the DNA. The sample yields tens of thousands of clones; about 90% were counted once. The ten largest clones represent 4.5% to 5% of the sample.

The chain links TRBV14 with TRBJ2-7, and 12 bases in between align with TRBD2. This clonotype was obtained from a man between 60 and 75 years old with acute or convalescent COVID-19. Specimen: peripheral blood. The CDR3: CASSQPPSGRGKDPEQYF. The nucleotide sequence reads TGTGCCAGCAGCCAACCGCCTAGCGGGAGGGGGAAGGACCCCGAGCAGTACTTC.